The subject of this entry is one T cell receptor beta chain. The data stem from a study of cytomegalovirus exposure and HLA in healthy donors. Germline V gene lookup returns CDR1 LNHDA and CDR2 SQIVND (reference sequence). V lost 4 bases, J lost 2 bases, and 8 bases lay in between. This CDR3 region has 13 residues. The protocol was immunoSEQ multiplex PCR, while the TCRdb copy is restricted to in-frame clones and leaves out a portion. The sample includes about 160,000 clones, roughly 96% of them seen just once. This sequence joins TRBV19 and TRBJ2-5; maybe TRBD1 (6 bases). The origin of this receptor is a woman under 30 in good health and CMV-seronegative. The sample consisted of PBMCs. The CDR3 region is CASSRTDQETQYF. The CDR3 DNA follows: TGTGCCAGTAGTAGGACAGATCAAGAGACCCAGTACTTC.